Included here is one T cell receptor (beta chain) sequence, with context. The antigen remains undetermined. J lost 3 bases, V lost 10 bases, and 9 bases had no gene match. CDR3 length: 14 residues. The germline V gene encodes CDR1 MNHEY and CDR2 SMNVEV (reference sequence). The data belong to a study of immune cell composition in non-small cell lung cancer. Across the study: Tumours were mainly lung adenocarcinoma or squamous cell carcinoma. Study-level findings and limits: Shared sequences between tumour-reactive and dominant in vivo clones were not proven. Top 10 clone scores and clonality were higher in squamous than adenocarcinoma.

Assay: immunoSEQ multiplex PCR; the TCRdb copy retains only in-frame clones and omits some. This table has 3,000 to 3,500 clones, roughly four fifths appearing once. DNA was extracted from unsorted cell suspensions stored frozen. The TCR originated in a human donor with non-small cell lung cancer. Material for sequencing was lung tumor tissue. The chain combines TRBV27 with TRBJ2-5, with 9 bases identical to TRBD2. The CDR3 DNA is TGTGCCACAGGCGGGGGGGCTGCGAAAGAGACCCAGTACTTC. The encoded protein is CATGGGAAKETQYF.